This T cell receptor (beta chain) was recorded in a study of T cell responses to AZD1222 COVID-19 vaccine. Study outcomes and limitations: No repertoire was sampled before or during the peak T cell response, only after it. Close to half of spike-specific TCRs reportedly recognize unmutated variant regions. The sample set comprised mostly white British donors with more females, and clonal diversity was possibly underestimated.

As for this clone: Its antigen is unidentified.

Germline lookup yields CDR1 MNHEY and CDR2 SVGAGI. V lost 6 bases to trimming and J lost 4 bases; unmatched junction nucleotides: 1. This CDR3 contains 12 residues. The data were produced by immunoSEQ multiplex PCR, yet TCRdb's version contains in-frame clones alone and is incomplete. The data hold 200,000 or so clones, with 85% to 95% observed a single time. The J gene is TRBJ1-2, the V gene TRBV6-5, with 8 bases identical to TRBD1. Sample: peripheral blood, taken on day 0 of MenACWY control vaccination. The receptor was derived from an adult in good health. The CDR3 spells CASRGTGYGYTF. CDR3 DNA: TGTGCCAGCAGAGGGACAGGCTATGGCTACACCTTC.